This T cell receptor beta chain was recorded in a study of CD8 T cells in ankylosing spondylitis (dated by TCRdb to about 2017). Turning to the overall study: The study profiled T cell receptor beta repertoires in healthy donors and ankylosing spondylitis patients to find disease-linked TCR variants. The whole study cohort included about a hundred healthy donors and 25 ankylosing spondylitis patients. Peripheral blood samples were taken, and synovial fluid was additionally collected from ankylosing spondylitis patients. Study-wide findings and limitations: According to the report, matched synovial fluid samples from ankylosing spondylitis patients were significantly enriched for the disease-linked clones. Some of the motif variants had been reported before in the synovial fluid and blood of reactive arthritis patients, a finding that suggests common disease-initiation mechanisms. Blood from ankylosing spondylitis patients appeared to be characterized by a TCR beta motif composed of eight highly homologous amino acid variants. In peripheral blood, the disease-linked clones were found at relatively low frequencies and had a CD8+ phenotype.

The junction shows trimming of 0 bases on V and 2 bases on J, plus 11 bases between the germline ends. The CDR3 contains 16 residues, cysteine and phenylalanine counted. Just CDR3 DNA is preserved here, 48 bases in frame from base 1. CDR1 and CDR2 were assigned from the germline V gene as KGHDR and SFDVKD. These reads were obtained on an Illumina HiSeq 2500. Quantitative 5'-RACE with molecular barcodes was the method used to prepare the TCR beta libraries. The authors processed their data as follows. Disease-linked TCR variants were identified with a new computational method built on a probabilistic model of VDJ rearrangement. In TCRdb, the public reads were trimmed at Q25 with fastp and aligned with MiXCR, with productive beta chains retained. Identical CDR3 proteins give one entry, which carries the most common genes and DNA. The V and J calls were not made by the authors but by TCRdb's processing. The sample table shows some 840,000 distinct CDR3 sequences, and over 9.5% are seen once. The ten biggest clones cover roughly 0.51% of the sample.

This clonotype was picked up a small number of times. It lacks a known antigen. No base-level quality is on record; no much larger clone is a single base apart. The V and J genes are TRBV24-1 and TRBJ2-3; the D gene is perhaps TRBD2, on 6 matching bases. The clonotype comes from a male donor with ankylosing spondylitis. The specimen was blood, either unsorted or a sorted T cell fraction (not recorded which). CDR3 loop: CATSDLRRGNTDTQYF. The nucleotide sequence reads TGTGCCACCAGTGATTTGAGGCGGGGAAACACAGATACGCAGTATTTT.